Given below is one T cell receptor (beta chain) in context. The target antigen is unknown. The treatment was: approximately nine-day PBMC culture with coronavirus spike peptide pools or control peptides (ViraFEST assay). CD4+ T cells that had been cultured provided DNA sequenced with the Oncomine TCR Beta short-read assay. TCRdb re-called the PCR reads through MiXCR, storing one row per CDR3 protein. The profile covers approximately 16,000 distinct CDR3 sequences, with about 50% appearing a single time and nearly 7.5% taken by the ten largest. CDR3 length: 15 amino acids. Trimming at V came to 8 bases and at J to 2 bases, leaving 10 bases not matched to a gene. Germline V gene sequence: CDR1 MNHGY, CDR2 SVAAGI. The data were obtained in a study of vaccination and CD4 T cells after COVID-19. Study-wide context: Each individual in the study obtained two doses of BNT162b2 or mRNA-1273 vaccine. Overlapping SARS-CoV-2, HCoV-NL63, HCoV-OC43 and HCoV-229E spike peptides stimulated the cells. Findings and limits, study-wide: A nonsignificant median increase from approximately 23 to 38 SARS-CoV-2-reactive clonotypes was observed.

The sample consisted of CD4+ T cells from blood, cultured in vitro. The genes are TRBV6-9 and TRBJ2-7, with 9 bases identical to TRBD1. This sequence was found in a human donor who had recovered from COVID-19. The CDR3 sequence: CASPYRDRAAYEQYF. In DNA, the CDR3 is TGTGCCAGCCCATACCGGGACAGGGCCGCCTACGAGCAGTACTTC.